Below are 2 T cell receptor beta chains sequenced from a single sample in a study of cytomegalovirus exposure and HLA in healthy donors. PCR involved 60 Vbeta and 13 Jbeta primers. Method: immunoSEQ multiplex PCR; TCRdb's copy keeps in-frame clones and lacks some. The table has more than 85,000 clones, roughly 88% seen once. Sequencing was done on a sample of PBMCs. The receptor source for this set is a young woman in good health and CMV-seronegative.

This chain connects TRBV6-5 to TRBJ2-5, with TRBD2 matching 12 bases. The CDR3 has 15 amino acids. Germline lookup yields CDR1 MNHEY and CDR2 SVGAGI. V lost 6 bases, J lost 5 bases, and 7 bases stayed unmatched. CDR3 loop: CASSGLAGLHETQYF. The CDR3 coding sequence is TGTGCCAGCAGCGGACTAGCGGGATTACACGAGACCCAGTACTTC.

This chain links TRBV11-2 with TRBJ2-1; TRBD2 agrees at 9 bases. V gave up 0 bases and J gave up 9 bases; unmatched junction bases: 12. The V gene's germline CDR1 is SGHAT and CDR2 FQNNGV. The CDR3 consists of 17 residues. The CDR3 here is CASSLDVGGRAKSEQFF. CDR3 sequence (DNA): TGTGCCAGCAGCTTAGATGTCGGCGGGAGGGCCAAGAGTGAGCAGTTCTTC. Looking up the rest from reference TRBV11-2 and TRBJ2-1 gives the full variable domain: EAGVAQSPRYKIIEKRQSVAFWCNPISGHATLYWYQQILGQGPKLLIQFQNNGVVDDSQLPKDRFSAERLKGVDSTLKIQPAKLEDSAVYLCASSLDVGGRAKSEQFFGPGTRLTVL.